This T cell receptor (beta chain) derives from a study of technical replicates of blood from several donors. Sequencing used immunoSEQ multiplex PCR; TCRdb keeps in-frame clones, though not all of them. The sample has roughly 72,000 clones, about 94% seen once. This TCR was sampled from a human donor in good health. Sequenced material: T cells isolated from PBMCs.

The CDR3, as DNA: TGTGCCAGCACCCTCCTTGGCGGGAGAAAAGAGACCCAGTACTTC. This translates into CASTLLGGRKETQYF. This rearrangement joins TRBV28 to TRBJ2-5, with 7 bases lining up with TRBD2. CDR1 is MDHEN and CDR2 is SYDVKM in the germline V gene. The ends lost 7 bases at V and 3 bases at J; junction bases unmatched: 11. The CDR3 has 15 amino acids.